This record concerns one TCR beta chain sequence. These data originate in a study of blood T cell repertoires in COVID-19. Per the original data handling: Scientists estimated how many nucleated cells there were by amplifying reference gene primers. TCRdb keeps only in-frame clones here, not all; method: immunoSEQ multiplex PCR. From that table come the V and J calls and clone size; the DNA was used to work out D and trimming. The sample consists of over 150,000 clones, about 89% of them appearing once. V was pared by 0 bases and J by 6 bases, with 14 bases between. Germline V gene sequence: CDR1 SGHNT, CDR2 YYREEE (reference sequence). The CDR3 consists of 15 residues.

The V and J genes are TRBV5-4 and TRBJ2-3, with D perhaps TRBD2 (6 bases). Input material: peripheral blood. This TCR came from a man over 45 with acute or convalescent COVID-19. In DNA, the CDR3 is TGTGCCAGCAGCTTGGGTAGCGGCCCTTTGGATACGCAGTATTTT. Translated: CASSLGSGPLDTQYF.